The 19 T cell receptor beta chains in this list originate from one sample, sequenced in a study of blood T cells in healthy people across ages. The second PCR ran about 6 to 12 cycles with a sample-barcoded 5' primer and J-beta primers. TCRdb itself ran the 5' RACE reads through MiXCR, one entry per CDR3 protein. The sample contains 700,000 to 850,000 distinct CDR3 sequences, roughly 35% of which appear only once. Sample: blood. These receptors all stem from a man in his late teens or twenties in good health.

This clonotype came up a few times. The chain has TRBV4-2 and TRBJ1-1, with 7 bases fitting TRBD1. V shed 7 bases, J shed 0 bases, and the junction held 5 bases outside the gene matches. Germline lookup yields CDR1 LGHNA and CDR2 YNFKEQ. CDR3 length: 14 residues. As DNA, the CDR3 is TGTGCCAGCACGGGGGGACAGATGAACACTGAAGCTTTCTTT. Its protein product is CASTGGQMNTEAFF.

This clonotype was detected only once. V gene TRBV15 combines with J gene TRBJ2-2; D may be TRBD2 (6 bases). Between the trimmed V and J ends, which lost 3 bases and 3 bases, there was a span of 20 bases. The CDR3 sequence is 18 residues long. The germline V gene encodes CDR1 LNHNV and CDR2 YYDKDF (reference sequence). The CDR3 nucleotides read TGTGCCACCAGCAGCGGAAAAACCGGGGGTGCTCACACCGGGGAGCTGTTTTTT. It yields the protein CATSSGKTGGAHTGELFF.

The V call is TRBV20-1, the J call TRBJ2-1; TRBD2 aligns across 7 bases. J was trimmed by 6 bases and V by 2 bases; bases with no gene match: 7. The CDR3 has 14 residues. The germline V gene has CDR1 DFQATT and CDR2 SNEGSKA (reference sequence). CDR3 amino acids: CSARWTRRGNEQFF. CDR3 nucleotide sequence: TGCAGTGCTAGATGGACTAGAAGGGGCAATGAGCAGTTCTTC.

CDR3 in amino acids: CASSRRLASSYNEQFF. CDR3 DNA sequence: TGCGCCAGCAGCCGAAGACTAGCCTCCTCCTACAATGAGCAGTTCTTC. This chain joins TRBV5-1 and TRBJ2-1; 7 bases are a match to TRBD2. This CDR3 is 16 amino acids long. CDR1 SGHRS and CDR2 YFSETQ come from the germline V gene. Trimming at V came to 4 bases and at J to 0 bases, leaving 7 bases not matched to a gene. Combining the CDR3 with reference TRBV5-1 and TRBJ2-1 gives the whole variable domain KAGVTQTPRYLIKTRGQQVTLSCSPISGHRSVSWYQQTPGQGLQFLFEYFSETQRNKGNFPGRFSGRQFSNSRSEMNVSTLELGDSALYLCASSRRLASSYNEQFFGPGTRLTVL.

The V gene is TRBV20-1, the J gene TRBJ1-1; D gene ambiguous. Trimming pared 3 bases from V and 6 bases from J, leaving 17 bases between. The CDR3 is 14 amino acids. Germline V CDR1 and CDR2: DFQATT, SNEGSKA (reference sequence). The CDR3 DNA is TGCAGTGCTAGGACCCCGGCTCCGGGAGCTGAAGCTTTCTTT. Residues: CSARTPAPGAEAFF.

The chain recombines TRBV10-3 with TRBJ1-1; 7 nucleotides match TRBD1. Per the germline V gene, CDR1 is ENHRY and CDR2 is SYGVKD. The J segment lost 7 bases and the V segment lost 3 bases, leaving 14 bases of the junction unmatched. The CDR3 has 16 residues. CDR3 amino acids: CAISDPEGAYSNEAFF. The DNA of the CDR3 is TGTGCCATCAGTGACCCGGAGGGGGCTTACTCTAATGAAGCTTTCTTT.

CDR3 DNA sequence: TGTGCCAGCAGCCAAATAGCGGACGCCTACAATGAGCAGTACTTC. The encoded protein is CASSQIADAYNEQYF. This chain links TRBV7-2 with TRBJ2-7, with D maybe TRBD2 (6 bases). Germline V gene sequence: CDR1 SGHTA, CDR2 FQGNSA. The length of the CDR3 is 15 residues. V was clipped by 5 bases and J by 7 bases, with 21 bases between them.

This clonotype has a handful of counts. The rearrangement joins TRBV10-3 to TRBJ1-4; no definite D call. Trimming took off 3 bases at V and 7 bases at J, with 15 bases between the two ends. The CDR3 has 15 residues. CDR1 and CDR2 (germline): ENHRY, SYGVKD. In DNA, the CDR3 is TGTGCCATCAGTGAAGAATCACGAGCGGGTGAAAAACTGTTTTTT. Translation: CAISEESRAGEKLFF.

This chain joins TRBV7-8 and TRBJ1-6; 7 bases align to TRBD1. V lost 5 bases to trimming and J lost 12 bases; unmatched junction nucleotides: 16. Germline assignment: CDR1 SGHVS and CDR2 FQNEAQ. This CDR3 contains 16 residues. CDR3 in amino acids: CASSQLNRQGDGPLHF. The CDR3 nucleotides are TGTGCCAGCAGCCAATTAAATCGACAGGGTGACGGACCCCTCCACTTT.

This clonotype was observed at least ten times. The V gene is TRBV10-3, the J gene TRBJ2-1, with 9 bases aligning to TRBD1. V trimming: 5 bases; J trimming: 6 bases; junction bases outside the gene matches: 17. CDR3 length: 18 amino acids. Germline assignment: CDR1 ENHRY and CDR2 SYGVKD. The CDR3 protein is CAISWTLDGTGKGNEQFF. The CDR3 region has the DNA TGTGCCATCAGTTGGACCCTAGACGGGACAGGGAAAGGCAATGAGCAGTTCTTC.

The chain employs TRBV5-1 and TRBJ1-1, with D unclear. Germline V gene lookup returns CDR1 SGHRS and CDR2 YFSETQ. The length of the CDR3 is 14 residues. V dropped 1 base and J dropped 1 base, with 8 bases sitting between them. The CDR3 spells CASSLWPGNTEAFF. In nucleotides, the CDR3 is TGCGCCAGCAGCTTGTGGCCAGGGAACACTGAAGCTTTCTTT.

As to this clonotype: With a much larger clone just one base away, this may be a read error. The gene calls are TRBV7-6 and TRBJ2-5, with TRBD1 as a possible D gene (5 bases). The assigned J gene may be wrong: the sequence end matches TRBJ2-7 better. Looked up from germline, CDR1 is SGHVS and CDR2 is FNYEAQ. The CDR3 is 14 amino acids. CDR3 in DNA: TGTGCCAGCAGCTCCTCAGGGTTTGTTGACGAGCAGTACTTC. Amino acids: CASSSSGFVDEQYF.

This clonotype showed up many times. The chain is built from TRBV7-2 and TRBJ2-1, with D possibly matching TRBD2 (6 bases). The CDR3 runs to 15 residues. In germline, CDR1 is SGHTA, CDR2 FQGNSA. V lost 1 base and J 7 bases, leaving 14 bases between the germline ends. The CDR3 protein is CASSLGLGGRNEQFF. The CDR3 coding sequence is TGTGCCAGCAGCTTAGGACTCGGGGGTCGGAATGAGCAGTTCTTC.

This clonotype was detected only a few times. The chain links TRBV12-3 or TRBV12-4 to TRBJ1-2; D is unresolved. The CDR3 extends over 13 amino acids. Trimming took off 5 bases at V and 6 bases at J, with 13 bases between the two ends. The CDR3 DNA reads TGTGCCAGCAGTGTGATTGGGTCGGATGGCTACACCTTC. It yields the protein CASSVIGSDGYTF.

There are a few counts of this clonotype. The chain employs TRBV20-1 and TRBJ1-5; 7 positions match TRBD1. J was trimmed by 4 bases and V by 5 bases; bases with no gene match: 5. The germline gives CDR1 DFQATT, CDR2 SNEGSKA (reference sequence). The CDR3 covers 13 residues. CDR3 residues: CSARDSKNQPQHF. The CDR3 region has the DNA TGCAGTGCTCGGGACAGTAAGAATCAGCCCCAGCATTTT.

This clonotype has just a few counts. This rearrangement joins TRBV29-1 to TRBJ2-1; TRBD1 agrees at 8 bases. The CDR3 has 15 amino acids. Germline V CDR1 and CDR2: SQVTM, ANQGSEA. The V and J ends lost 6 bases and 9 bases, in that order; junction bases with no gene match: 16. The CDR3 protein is CSVAGSGGLLFEQFF. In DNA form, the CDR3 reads TGCAGCGTCGCTGGGTCAGGGGGCTTGTTATTTGAGCAGTTCTTC.

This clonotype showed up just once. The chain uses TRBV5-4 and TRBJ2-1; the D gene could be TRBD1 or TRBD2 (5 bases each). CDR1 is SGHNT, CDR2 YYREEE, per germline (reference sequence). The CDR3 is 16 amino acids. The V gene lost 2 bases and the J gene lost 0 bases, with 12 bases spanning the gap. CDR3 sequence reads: CASSLPQGASYNEQFF. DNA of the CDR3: TGTGCCAGCAGCTTACCTCAGGGAGCCTCCTACAATGAGCAGTTCTTC.

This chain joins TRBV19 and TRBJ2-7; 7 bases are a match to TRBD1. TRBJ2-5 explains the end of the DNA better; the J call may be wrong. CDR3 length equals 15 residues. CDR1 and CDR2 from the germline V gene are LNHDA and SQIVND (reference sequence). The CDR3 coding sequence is TGTGCCAGTCGCCCTACCGAGGGGGCGTGGGAGACCCAGTACTTC. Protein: CASRPTEGAWETQYF.

This chain's CDR3 is CSAGGRSYNEQYF. CDR3 nucleotide sequence: TGCAGTGCCGGGGGTCGCTCCTACAATGAGCAGTACTTC. The chain employs TRBV20-1 and TRBJ2-1; maybe TRBD2 (6 bases). Near its end, the DNA agrees better with TRBJ2-7, so the J call may be wrong. Germline-derived CDR1 and CDR2 are DFQATT and SNEGSKA (reference sequence). The CDR3 runs 13 residues.